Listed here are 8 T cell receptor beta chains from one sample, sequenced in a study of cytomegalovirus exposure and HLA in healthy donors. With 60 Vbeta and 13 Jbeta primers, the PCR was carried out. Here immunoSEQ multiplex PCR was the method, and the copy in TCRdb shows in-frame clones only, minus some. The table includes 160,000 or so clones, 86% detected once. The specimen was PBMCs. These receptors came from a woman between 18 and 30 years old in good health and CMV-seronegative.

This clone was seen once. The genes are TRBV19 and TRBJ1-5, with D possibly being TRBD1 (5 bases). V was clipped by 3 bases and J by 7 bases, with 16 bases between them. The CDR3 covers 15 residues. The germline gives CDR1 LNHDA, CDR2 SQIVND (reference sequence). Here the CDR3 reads CASSIGLGGGQPQHF. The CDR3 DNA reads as TGTGCCAGTAGTATCGGGCTCGGGGGGGGACAGCCCCAGCATTTT.

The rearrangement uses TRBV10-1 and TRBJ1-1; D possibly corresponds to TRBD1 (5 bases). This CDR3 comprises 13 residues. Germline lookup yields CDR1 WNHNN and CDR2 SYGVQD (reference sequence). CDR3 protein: CATPVRQGSNAFF. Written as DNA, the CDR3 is TGCGCGACCCCGGTGAGGCAGGGTAGTAACGCTTTCTTT.

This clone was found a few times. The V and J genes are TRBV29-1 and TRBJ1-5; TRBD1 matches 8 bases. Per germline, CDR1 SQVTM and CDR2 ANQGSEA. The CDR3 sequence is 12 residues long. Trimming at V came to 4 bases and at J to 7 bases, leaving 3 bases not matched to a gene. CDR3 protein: CSVGNRGQPQHF. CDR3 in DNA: TGCAGCGTTGGAAACAGGGGGCAGCCCCAGCATTTT.

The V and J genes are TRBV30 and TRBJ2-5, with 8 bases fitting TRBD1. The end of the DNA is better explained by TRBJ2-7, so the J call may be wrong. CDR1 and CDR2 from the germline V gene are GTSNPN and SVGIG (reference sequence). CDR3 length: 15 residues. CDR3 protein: CAWSGGQGHSYEQYF. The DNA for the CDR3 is TGTGCCTGGAGCGGAGGACAGGGCCATTCCTACGAGCAGTACTTC.

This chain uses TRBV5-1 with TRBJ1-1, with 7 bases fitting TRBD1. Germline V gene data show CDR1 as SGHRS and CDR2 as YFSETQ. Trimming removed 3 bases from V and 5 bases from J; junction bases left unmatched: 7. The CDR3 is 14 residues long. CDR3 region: CASSWGDRQTEAFF. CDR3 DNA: TGCGCCAGCAGCTGGGGGGACAGACAGACTGAAGCTTTCTTT.

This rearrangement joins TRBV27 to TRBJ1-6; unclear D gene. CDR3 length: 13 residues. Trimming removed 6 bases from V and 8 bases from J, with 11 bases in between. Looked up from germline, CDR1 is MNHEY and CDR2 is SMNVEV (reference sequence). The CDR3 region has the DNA TGTGCCAGCAGCCCCGAGGGTGATTCACCCCTCCACTTT. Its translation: CASSPEGDSPLHF.

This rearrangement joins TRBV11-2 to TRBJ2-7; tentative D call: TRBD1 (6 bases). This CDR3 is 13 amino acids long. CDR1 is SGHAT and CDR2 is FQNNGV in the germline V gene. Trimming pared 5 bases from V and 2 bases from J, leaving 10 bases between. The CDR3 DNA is TGTGCCAGCAGCCTTCGACAGGCCTACGAGCAGTACTTC. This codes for CASSLRQAYEQYF. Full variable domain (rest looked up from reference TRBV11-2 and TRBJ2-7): EAGVAQSPRYKIIEKRQSVAFWCNPISGHATLYWYQQILGQGPKLLIQFQNNGVVDDSQLPKDRFSAERLKGVDSTLKIQPAKLEDSAVYLCASSLRQAYEQYFGPGTRLTVT.

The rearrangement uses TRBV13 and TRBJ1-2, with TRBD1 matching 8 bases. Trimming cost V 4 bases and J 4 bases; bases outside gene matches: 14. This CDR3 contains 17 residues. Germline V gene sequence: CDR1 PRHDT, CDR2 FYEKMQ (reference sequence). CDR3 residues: CASSSGTGAVGSYGYTF. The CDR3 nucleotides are TGTGCCAGCAGCTCCGGGACAGGCGCCGTTGGAAGCTATGGCTACACCTTC.